Reported below is one TCR beta chain. Its antigen is not identified. This entry comes from a study of graft-versus-host responses after intestinal transplantation. Germline V CDR1 and CDR2: SQVTM, ANQGSEA. This CDR3 comprises 13 residues. V was pared by 4 bases and J by 4 bases, with 13 bases between. The table came from immunoSEQ multiplex PCR; TCRdb's copy has only in-frame clones and leaves some out. The data contain over 70,000 clones, around 83% of them seen just once; the ten biggest clones take up about 17%. General observations from the study: Early post-transplant HvG declines were associated with peak circulating GvH clone levels.

The TCR sequence derives from a human donor who received an intestinal transplant. The sample was unstimulated CD8+ T cells sorted from spleen or lymph node cells, taken before intestinal transplant. This chain links TRBV29-1 with TRBJ1-1, with D possibly being TRBD1 (6 bases). Here the CDR3 reads CSVGGGLATEAFF. In DNA, the CDR3 is TGCAGCGTTGGCGGGGGGCTGGCCACTGAAGCTTTCTTT.